Shown below are 17 T cell receptor beta chains from a single sample sequenced in a study of blood T cell repertoires in COVID-19. The table came from immunoSEQ multiplex PCR; TCRdb's copy has only in-frame clones and leaves some out. In the table there are some 100,000 clones, almost 80% of which are singletons. Sequencing was carried out using peripheral blood. The receptor set was obtained from a human donor in a cohort sampled during active COVID-19.

This chain links TRBV7-2 with TRBJ1-2, with D tentatively TRBD1 (5 bases). Germline V gives CDR1 SGHTA, CDR2 FQGNSA. The V end was cut by 5 bases, the J end by 0 bases, with 16 bases between. The CDR3 spans 16 residues. CDR3 nucleotide sequence: TGTGCCAGCAGCGGATACGGGGGGAGAGCTAACTATGGCTACACCTTC. This gives the protein CASSGYGGRANYGYTF.

The rearrangement links TRBV30 to TRBJ2-7; possibly TRBD2 for D (6 bases). Germline CDR1 reads GTSNPN; CDR2 reads SVGIG (reference sequence). Trimming took 5 bases from V and 0 from J, leaving 8 bases between them. The CDR3 loop spans 12 amino acids. CDR3 sequence: CAWVEGSYEQYF. Written as DNA, the CDR3 is TGTGCCTGGGTGGAGGGCTCCTACGAGCAGTACTTC.

The chain employs TRBV6-5 and TRBJ1-1; TRBD1 is a possible D gene (6 bases). With 4 bases removed from V and 1 base from J, the gap between germline ends came to 10 bases. This CDR3 contains 14 residues. CDR1 is MNHEY, CDR2 SVGAGI, per germline. CDR3 in amino acids: CASSWSRGNTEAFF. The CDR3 nucleotides read TGTGCCAGCAGTTGGAGCAGGGGGAACACTGAAGCTTTCTTT.

The genes are TRBV3-1 (or the pseudogene TRBV3-2) and TRBJ1-3; no definite D call. The ends were cut back, 1 base at V and 4 bases at J, with 11 bases in the middle. The CDR3 runs 15 residues. The germline gives CDR1 LGHDT, CDR2 YNNKEL (reference sequence). The CDR3 DNA reads as TGTGCCAGCAGCCAAGGTCAGGTACCCGGAAACACCATATATTTT. Protein product: CASSQGQVPGNTIYF.

The CDR3 DNA reads TGCGCCAGCAGCTTGGCCCCAGCTGGGGCCAACGTCCTGACTTTC. Its protein is CASSLAPAGANVLTF. The V and J genes are TRBV5-1 and TRBJ2-6, with unresolved D. CDR1 is SGHRS and CDR2 is YFSETQ in the germline V gene. This CDR3 has 15 residues. V was clipped by 0 bases and J by 2 bases, with 6 bases between them. Variable domain in full (rest from reference TRBV5-1 and TRBJ2-6): KAGVTQTPRYLIKTRGQQVTLSCSPISGHRSVSWYQQTPGQGLQFLFEYFSETQRNKGNFPGRFSGRQFSNSRSEMNVSTLELGDSALYLCASSLAPAGANVLTFGAGSRLTVL.

The chain couples TRBV7-2 to TRBJ2-1; D unresolved. Germline assignment: CDR1 SGHTA and CDR2 FQGNSA. The CDR3 is 13 residues long. The germline V and J ends were trimmed by 4 bases and 7 bases, with 11 bases remaining between them. CDR3 amino acids: CASSSGVVNEQFF. CDR3 coding DNA: TGTGCCAGCAGCTCCGGAGTGGTGAATGAGCAGTTCTTC.

The chain uses TRBV5-6 and TRBJ1-2; tentatively, D is TRBD1 (6 bases). Germline V lookup: CDR1 SGHDT, CDR2 YYEEEE. This CDR3 spans 13 amino acids. Between the trimmed V and J ends, which lost 4 bases and 5 bases, there was a span of 12 bases. The CDR3 nucleotides read TGTGCCAGCAGCGTAAGAACAGGGTATGGCTACACCTTC. Protein: CASSVRTGYGYTF.

The V gene is TRBV2, the J gene TRBJ1-4; D is unclear. This CDR3 comprises 15 residues. Trimming shortened V by 2 bases and J by 3 bases, and 10 bases separated the two germline ends. Germline CDR1 SNHLY, CDR2 FYNNEI. The CDR3 is CASSELGQPNEKLFF. The CDR3 DNA follows: TGTGCCAGCAGTGAACTTGGGCAGCCTAATGAAAAACTGTTTTTT. Variable domain in full (rest from reference TRBV2 and TRBJ1-4): EPEVTQTPSHQVTQMGQEVILRCVPISNHLYFYWYRQILGQKVEFLVSFYNNEISEKSEIFDDQFSVERPDGSNFTLKIRSTKLEDSAMYFCASSELGQPNEKLFFGSGTQLSVL.

This chain joins TRBV7-9 and TRBJ2-7, with TRBD2 matching 7 bases. The ends lost 4 bases at V and 6 bases at J; junction bases unmatched: 3. This CDR3 has 12 amino acids. CDR1 and CDR2 (germline): SEHNR, FQNEAQ (reference sequence). DNA for the CDR3: TGTGCCAGCAGCTGGGGAGGGACCGAGCAGTACTTC. It is translated as CASSWGGTEQYF.

This clone was recorded only once. The chain is built from TRBV6-1 and TRBJ2-7, with 8 bases lining up with TRBD1. The CDR3 is 14 residues long. Unmatched junction bases numbered 4, after V lost 3 bases and J lost 3 bases. Germline CDR1 and CDR2: MNHNS and SASEGT. The CDR3 region is CASSEDRAIYEQYF. CDR3 sequence (DNA): TGTGCCAGCAGTGAGGACAGGGCAATCTACGAGCAGTACTTC.

The rearrangement uses TRBV20-1 and TRBJ2-7, with 7 nucleotides matching TRBD2. This CDR3 spans 13 amino acids. Trimming cost V 3 bases and J 4 bases; bases outside gene matches: 6. Germline V gene sequence: CDR1 DFQATT, CDR2 SNEGSKA (reference sequence). CDR3 DNA: TGCAGTGCTAGTTCGGGAGGACGGTACGAGCAGTACTTC. Amino acid sequence: CSASSGGRYEQYF.

The chain is built from TRBV6-2 or TRBV6-3 and TRBJ2-1; 9 nucleotides match TRBD2. Germline loops: CDR1 MNHEY, CDR2 SVGEGT. The CDR3 totals 16 residues. Unmatched junction bases numbered 10, after V lost 4 bases and J lost 6 bases. The CDR3 nucleotides read TGTGCCAGCAGTTCAGAAGCTAGCGGGACTCTCAATGAGCAGTTCTTC. Translated, it gives CASSSEASGTLNEQFF.

This clone showed up just once. In nucleotides, the CDR3 is TGTGCCAGCAGTCCCCGTGGCAGGGGTGGAGGTCAGCCCCAGCATTTT. Protein sequence: CASSPRGRGGGQPQHF. The rearrangement joins TRBV27 to TRBJ1-5, with a tentative D call TRBD1 (6 bases). This CDR3 is built from 16 residues. Per the germline V gene, CDR1 is MNHEY and CDR2 is SMNVEV (reference sequence). The germline V and J ends were trimmed by 5 bases and 6 bases, with 20 bases remaining between them.

This clone was seen a few times. The rearrangement links TRBV28 to TRBJ1-6; D possibly corresponds to TRBD1 (6 bases). This CDR3 is 14 amino acids long. Looked up from germline, CDR1 is MDHEN and CDR2 is SYDVKM. V lost 5 bases to trimming and J lost 10 bases, with 15 bases between them. CDR3 residues: CASSQDSRDSPLHF. CDR3 nucleotide sequence: TGTGCCAGCAGTCAGGACAGTCGGGACTCACCCCTCCACTTT.

The chain is built from TRBV2 and TRBJ2-1; possibly TRBD1 for D (6 bases). CDR3 length: 14 amino acids. V was clipped by 7 bases and J by 4 bases, with 14 bases between them. Germline CDR1 reads SNHLY; CDR2 reads FYNNEI. CDR3 nucleotides: TGTGCCAGCAAGAGGGACATCATTTACAATGAGCAGTTCTTC. It yields the protein CASKRDIIYNEQFF.

The rearrangement uses TRBV6-5 and TRBJ2-1; 8 bases line up with TRBD2. The CDR3 totals 14 residues. J gave up 7 bases and V 5 bases, and 7 bases lay outside the gene matches. Germline assignment: CDR1 MNHEY and CDR2 SVGAGI. CDR3 sequence reads: CASSLPGGKNEQFF. The CDR3 bases are TGTGCCAGCAGTCTTCCGGGGGGGAAAAATGAGCAGTTCTTC.

This clone was seen only once. V usage is TRBV11-2 and J usage is TRBJ1-1; D might be TRBD1 (6 bases). Germline V lookup: CDR1 SGHAT, CDR2 FQNNGV. The CDR3 loop spans 13 amino acids. Trimming removed 5 bases from V and 1 base from J, with 8 bases in between. The CDR3 DNA is TGTGCCAGCAGCACGGGACAGAACACTGAAGCTTTCTTT. This encodes CASSTGQNTEAFF. The variable domain in full, completed from reference TRBV11-2 and TRBJ1-1, reads EAGVAQSPRYKIIEKRQSVAFWCNPISGHATLYWYQQILGQGPKLLIQFQNNGVVDDSQLPKDRFSAERLKGVDSTLKIQPAKLEDSAVYLCASSTGQNTEAFFGQGTRLTVV.